This TCR beta chain was sequenced in a study of T cell responses to AZD1222 COVID-19 vaccine. Trimming left V 0 bases short and J 8 bases short, with 10 bases between. Germline values: CDR1 MGHRA, CDR2 YSYEKL. The CDR3 length is 13 residues. Assay: immunoSEQ multiplex PCR; the TCRdb copy retains only in-frame clones and omits some. The table has approximately 90,000 clones, around nine tenths seen once; the top ten hold about 2.9%. The V call is TRBV4-1, the J call TRBJ1-2; D uncertain. This receptor was identified in an adult in good health. This material consisted of peripheral blood, taken on day 0 of AZD1222 vaccination. CDR3 in DNA: TGCGCCAGCAGCCAAGATCAAGGACCCGGCTACACCTTC. This encodes CASSQDQGPGYTF.